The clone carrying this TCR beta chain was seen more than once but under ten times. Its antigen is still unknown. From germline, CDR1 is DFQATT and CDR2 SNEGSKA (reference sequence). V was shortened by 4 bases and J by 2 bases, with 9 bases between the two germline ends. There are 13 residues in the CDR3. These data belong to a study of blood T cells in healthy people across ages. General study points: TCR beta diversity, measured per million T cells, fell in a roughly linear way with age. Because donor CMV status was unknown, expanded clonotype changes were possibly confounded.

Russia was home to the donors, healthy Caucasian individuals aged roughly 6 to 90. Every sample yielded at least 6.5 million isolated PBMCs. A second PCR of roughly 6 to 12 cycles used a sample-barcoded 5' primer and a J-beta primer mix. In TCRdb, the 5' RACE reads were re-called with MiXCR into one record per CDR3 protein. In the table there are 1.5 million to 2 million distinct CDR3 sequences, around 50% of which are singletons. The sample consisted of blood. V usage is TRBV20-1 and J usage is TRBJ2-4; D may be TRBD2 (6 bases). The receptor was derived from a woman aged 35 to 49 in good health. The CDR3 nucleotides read TGCAGTGCTACGGCGGGATCCAAAAACATTCAGTACTTC. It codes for CSATAGSKNIQYF.